What follows describes a single TCR beta chain. Its antigen is undetermined. The assay was immunoSEQ multiplex PCR, and TCRdb's table has in-frame clones only and misses some. The sample has roughly 19,000 clones, approximately 90% seen once. Sampled 1 year posttransplant, controls received myeloablative marrow transplants, methotrexate and a calcineurin inhibitor. These data originate in a study of T cells after posttransplantation cyclophosphamide. V trimming: 4 bases; J trimming: 4 bases; junction bases outside the gene matches: 4. The germline CDR1 and CDR2 sequences are SGHNT and YYREEE (reference sequence). This CDR3 is 13 amino acids long. Study-wide results and caveats: Skin or GI-infiltrating T cells shared few TRB sequences with blood.

This TCR derives from a female patient in her 30s who received an allogeneic stem cell transplant from an unrelated donor, was CMV-positive, and had acute and chronic GVHD. The graft donor may have contributed some T cells. Here the sequenced sample was PBMCs, taken 350 to 400 days after allogeneic stem cell transplant with calcineurin inhibitor and methotrexate. The chain is built from TRBV5-4 and TRBJ1-2; 7 nucleotides align to TRBD1. The CDR3 loop reads CASSQGQLYGYTF. Here the CDR3 DNA reads TGTGCCAGCAGCCAGGGACAGCTCTATGGCTACACCTTC.